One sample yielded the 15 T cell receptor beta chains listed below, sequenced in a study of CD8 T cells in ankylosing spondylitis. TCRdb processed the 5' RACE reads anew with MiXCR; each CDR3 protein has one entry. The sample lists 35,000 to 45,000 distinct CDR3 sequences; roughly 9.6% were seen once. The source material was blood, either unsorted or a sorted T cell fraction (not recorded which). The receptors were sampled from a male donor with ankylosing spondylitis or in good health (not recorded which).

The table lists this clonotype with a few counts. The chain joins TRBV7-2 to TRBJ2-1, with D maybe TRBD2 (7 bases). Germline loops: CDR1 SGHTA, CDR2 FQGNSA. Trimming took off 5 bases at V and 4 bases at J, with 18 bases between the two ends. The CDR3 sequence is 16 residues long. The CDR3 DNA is TGTGCCAGCAGCCCCGTTATGGGGGGGCGGTACAATGAGCAGTTCTTC. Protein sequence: CASSPVMGGRYNEQFF.

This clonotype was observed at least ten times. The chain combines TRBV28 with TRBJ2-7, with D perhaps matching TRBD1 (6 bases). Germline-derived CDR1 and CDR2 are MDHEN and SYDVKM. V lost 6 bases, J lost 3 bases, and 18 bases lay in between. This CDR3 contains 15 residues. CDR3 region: CASSLLQQGYYEQYF. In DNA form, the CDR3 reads TGTGCCAGCAGCCTACTGCAACAGGGATACTACGAGCAGTACTTC.

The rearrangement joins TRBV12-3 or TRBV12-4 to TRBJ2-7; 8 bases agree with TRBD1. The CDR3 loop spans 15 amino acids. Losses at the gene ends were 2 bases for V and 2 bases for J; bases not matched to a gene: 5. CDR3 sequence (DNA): TGTGCCAGCAGTTTAACAGGGGGGATGACCTACGAGCAGTACTTC. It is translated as CASSLTGGMTYEQYF.

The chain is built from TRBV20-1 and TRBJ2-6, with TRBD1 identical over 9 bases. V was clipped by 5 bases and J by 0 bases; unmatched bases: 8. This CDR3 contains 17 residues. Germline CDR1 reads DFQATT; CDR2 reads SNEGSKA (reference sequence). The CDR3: CSAPGQGIPSGANVLTF. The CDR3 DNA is TGCAGTGCTCCAGGACAGGGGATCCCCTCTGGGGCCAACGTCCTGACTTTC.

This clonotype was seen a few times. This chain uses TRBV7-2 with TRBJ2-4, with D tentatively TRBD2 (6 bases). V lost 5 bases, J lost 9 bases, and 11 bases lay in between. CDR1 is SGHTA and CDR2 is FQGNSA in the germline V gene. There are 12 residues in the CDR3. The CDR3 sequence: CASSLGGTIQYF. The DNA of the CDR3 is TGTGCCAGCAGCCTCGGGGGTACCATTCAGTACTTC.

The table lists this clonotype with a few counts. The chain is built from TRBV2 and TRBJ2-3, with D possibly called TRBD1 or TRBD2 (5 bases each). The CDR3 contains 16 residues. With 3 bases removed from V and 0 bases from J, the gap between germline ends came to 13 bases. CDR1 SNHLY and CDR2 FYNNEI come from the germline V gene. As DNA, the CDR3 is TGTGCCAGCAGTGATCCTCGTTGGGGGAGCACAGATACGCAGTATTTT. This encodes CASSDPRWGSTDTQYF.

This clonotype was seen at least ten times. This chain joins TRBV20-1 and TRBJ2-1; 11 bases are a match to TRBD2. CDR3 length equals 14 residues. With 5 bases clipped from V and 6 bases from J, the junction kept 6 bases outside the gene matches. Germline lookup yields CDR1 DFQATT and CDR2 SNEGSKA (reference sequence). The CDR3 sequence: CSAFSGGAGNEQFF. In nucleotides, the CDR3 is TGCAGTGCTTTTAGCGGGGGGGCTGGCAATGAGCAGTTCTTC.

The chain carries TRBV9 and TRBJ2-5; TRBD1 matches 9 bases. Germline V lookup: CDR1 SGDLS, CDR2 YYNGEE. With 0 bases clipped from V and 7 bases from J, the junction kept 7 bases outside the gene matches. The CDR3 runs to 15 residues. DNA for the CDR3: TGTGCCAGCAGCGTAGCACAGGGGGCAAGGGGGACCCAGTACTTC. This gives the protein CASSVAQGARGTQYF.

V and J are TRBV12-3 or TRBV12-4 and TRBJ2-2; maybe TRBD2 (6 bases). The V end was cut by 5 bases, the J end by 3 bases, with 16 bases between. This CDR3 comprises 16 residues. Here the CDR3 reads CASSTRVSGDTGELFF. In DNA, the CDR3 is TGTGCCAGCAGTACTCGGGTTAGCGGAGACACCGGGGAGCTGTTTTTT.

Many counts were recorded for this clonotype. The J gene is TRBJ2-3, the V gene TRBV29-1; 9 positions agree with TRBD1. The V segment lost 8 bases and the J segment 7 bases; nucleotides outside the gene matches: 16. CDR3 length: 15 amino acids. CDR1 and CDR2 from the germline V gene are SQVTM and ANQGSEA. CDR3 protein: CSLLPGTGNGYTQYF. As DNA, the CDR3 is TGCAGCCTCCTTCCAGGGACAGGGAACGGATATACGCAGTATTTT.

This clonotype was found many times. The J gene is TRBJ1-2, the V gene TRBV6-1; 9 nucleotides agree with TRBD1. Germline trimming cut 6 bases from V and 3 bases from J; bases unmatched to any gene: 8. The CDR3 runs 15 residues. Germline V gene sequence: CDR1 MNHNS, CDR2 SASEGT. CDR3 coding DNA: TGTGCCAGCAGGGACAGGGGACAGGGCGACTATGGCTACACCTTC. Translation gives CASRDRGQGDYGYTF.

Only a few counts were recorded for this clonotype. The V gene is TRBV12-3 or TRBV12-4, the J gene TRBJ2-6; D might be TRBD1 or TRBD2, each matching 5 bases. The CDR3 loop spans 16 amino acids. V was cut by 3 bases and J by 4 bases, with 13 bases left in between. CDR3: CASSLRGGYGANVLTF. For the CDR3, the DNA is TGTGCCAGCAGTTTGAGGGGCGGGTACGGGGCCAACGTCCTGACTTTC.

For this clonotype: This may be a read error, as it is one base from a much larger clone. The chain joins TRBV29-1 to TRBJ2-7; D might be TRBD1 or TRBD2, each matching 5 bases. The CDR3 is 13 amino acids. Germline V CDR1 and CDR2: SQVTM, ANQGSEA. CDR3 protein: CSVASGGSCEQYF. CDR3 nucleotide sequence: TGCAGCGTAGCCAGTGGGGGTTCCTGCGAGCAGTACTTC.

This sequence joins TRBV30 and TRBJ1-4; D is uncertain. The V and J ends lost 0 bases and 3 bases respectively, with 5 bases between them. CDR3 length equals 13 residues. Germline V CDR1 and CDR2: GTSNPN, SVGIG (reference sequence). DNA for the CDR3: TGTGCCTGGAGTGTAAATTCTAATGAAAAACTGTTTTTT. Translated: CAWSVNSNEKLFF.

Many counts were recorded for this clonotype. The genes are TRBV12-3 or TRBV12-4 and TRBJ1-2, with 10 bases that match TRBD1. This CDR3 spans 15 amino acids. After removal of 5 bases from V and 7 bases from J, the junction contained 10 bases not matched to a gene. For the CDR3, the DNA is TGTGCCAGCAGTCCACGGACAGGGGGGGGATTTGGCTACACCTTC. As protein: CASSPRTGGGFGYTF.